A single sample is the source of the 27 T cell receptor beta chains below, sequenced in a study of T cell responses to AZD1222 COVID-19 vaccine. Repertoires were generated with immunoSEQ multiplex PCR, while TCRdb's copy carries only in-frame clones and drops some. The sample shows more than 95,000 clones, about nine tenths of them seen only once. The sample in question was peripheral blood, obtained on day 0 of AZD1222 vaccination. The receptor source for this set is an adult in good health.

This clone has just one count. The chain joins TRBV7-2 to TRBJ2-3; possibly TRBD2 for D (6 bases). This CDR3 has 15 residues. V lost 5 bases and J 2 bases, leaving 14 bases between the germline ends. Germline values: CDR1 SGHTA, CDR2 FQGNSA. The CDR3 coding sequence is TGTGCCAGCAGCCCTAGGTCGGACTACACAGATACGCAGTATTTT. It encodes CASSPRSDYTDTQYF. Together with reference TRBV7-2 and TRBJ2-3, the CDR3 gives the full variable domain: GAGVSQSPSNKVTEKGKDVELRCDPISGHTALYWYRQSLGQGLEFLIYFQGNSAPDKSGLPSDRFSAERTGGSVSTLTIQRTQQEDSAVYLCASSPRSDYTDTQYFGPGTRLTVL.

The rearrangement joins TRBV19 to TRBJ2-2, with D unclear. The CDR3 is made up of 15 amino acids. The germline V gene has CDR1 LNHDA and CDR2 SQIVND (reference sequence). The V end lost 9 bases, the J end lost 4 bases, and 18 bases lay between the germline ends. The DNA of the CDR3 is TGTGCCAGCAAGTATGGGTCACATGGCACCGGGGAGCTGTTTTTT. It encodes CASKYGSHGTGELFF.

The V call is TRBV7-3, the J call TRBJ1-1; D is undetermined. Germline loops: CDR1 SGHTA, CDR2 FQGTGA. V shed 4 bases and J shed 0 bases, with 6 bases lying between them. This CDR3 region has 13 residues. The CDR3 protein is CASSSELNTEAFF. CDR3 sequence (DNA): TGTGCCAGCAGCTCGGAGCTGAACACTGAAGCTTTCTTT.

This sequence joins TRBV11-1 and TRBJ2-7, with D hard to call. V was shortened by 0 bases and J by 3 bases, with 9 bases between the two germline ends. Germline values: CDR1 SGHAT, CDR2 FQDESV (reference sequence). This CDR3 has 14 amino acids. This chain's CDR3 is CASSLAERLYEQYF. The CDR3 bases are TGTGCCAGCAGCTTAGCGGAGCGACTCTACGAGCAGTACTTC.

The CDR3 is CASSYSPGSPSSYNEQFF. The CDR3 DNA reads as TGTGCCAGCAGTTACTCGCCGGGGAGCCCGAGCTCCTACAATGAGCAGTTCTTC. The chain has TRBV6-2 or TRBV6-3 and TRBJ2-1, with D possibly TRBD2 on 5 matching bases. The CDR3 is 18 amino acids. V gave up 0 bases and J gave up 0 bases, with 15 bases separating them. Germline CDR1 is MNHEY and CDR2 is SVGEGT.

CDR3 in amino acids: CASSQVAGTGNSPLHF. Written as DNA, the CDR3 is TGCGCCAGCAGCCAAGTTGCCGGGACGGGTAATTCACCCCTCCACTTT. V is TRBV4-3 and J is TRBJ1-6, with D possibly TRBD1 on 5 matching bases. The CDR3 runs 16 residues. The germline CDR1 and CDR2 sequences are LGHNA and YSLEER. Trimming removed 1 base from V and 6 bases from J, with 13 bases in between.

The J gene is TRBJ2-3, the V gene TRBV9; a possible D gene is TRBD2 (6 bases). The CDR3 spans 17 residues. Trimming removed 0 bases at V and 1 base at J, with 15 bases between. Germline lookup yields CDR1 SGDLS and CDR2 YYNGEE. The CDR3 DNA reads TGTGCCAGCAGCGTAGGGGTTACTGGAGGGGGCACAGATACGCAGTATTTT. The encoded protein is CASSVGVTGGGTDTQYF.

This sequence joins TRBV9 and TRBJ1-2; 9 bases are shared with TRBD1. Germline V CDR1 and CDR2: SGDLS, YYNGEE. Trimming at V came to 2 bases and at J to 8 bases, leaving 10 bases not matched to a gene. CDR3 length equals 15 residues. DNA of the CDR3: TGTGCCAGCAGCGTCGAAACAGGGGGCGCGAGGGGCTACACCTTC. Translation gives CASSVETGGARGYTF.

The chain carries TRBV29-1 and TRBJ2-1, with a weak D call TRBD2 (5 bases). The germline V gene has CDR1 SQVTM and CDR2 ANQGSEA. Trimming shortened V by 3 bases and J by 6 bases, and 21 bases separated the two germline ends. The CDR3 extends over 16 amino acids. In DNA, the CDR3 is TGCAGCGTTGAGGACTTTACTCGAGGTCGTATCAATGAGCAGTTCTTC. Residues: CSVEDFTRGRINEQFF.

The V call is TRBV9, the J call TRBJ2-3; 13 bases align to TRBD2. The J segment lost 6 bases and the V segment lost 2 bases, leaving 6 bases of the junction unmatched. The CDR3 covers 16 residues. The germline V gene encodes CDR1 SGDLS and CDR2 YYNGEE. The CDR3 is CASSVSGTSGTDTQYF. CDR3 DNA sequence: TGTGCCAGCAGCGTTTCCGGGACTAGCGGGACTGATACGCAGTATTTT.

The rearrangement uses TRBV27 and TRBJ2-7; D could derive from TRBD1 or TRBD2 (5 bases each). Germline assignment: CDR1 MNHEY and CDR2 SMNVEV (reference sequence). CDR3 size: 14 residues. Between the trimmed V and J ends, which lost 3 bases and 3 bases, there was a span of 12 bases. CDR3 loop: CASSFKRGVYEQYF. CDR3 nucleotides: TGTGCCAGCAGTTTTAAGAGAGGGGTCTACGAGCAGTACTTC.

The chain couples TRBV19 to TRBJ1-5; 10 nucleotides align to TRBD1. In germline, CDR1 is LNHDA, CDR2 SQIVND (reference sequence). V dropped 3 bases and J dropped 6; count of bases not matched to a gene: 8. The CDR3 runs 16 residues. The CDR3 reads CASSIAGRQGAQPQHF. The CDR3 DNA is TGTGCCAGTAGTATCGCGGGCAGACAGGGGGCTCAGCCCCAGCATTTT. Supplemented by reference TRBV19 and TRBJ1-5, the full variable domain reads DGGITQSPKYLFRKEGQNVTLSCEQNLNHDAMYWYRQDPGQGLRLIYYSQIVNDFQKGDIAEGYSVSREKKESFPLTVTSAQKNPTAFYLCASSIAGRQGAQPQHFGDGTRLSIL.

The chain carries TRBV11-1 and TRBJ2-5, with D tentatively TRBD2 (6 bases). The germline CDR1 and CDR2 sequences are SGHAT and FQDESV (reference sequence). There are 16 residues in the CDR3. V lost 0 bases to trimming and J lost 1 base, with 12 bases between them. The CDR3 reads CASSLALLAPQETQYF. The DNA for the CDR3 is TGTGCCAGCAGCTTAGCCCTACTAGCCCCCCAAGAGACCCAGTACTTC.

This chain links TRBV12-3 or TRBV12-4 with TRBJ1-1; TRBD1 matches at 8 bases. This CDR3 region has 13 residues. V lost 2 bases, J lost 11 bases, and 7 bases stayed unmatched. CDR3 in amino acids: CASSLLDRDLAFF. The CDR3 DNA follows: TGTGCCAGCAGTTTATTGGACAGGGATCTCGCTTTCTTT.

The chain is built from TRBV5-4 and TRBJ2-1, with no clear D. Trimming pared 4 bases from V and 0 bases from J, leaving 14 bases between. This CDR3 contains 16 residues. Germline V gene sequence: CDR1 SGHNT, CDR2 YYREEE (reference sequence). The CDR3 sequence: CASSGVGDLSYNEQFF. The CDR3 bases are TGTGCCAGCAGCGGAGTCGGCGACCTCTCCTACAATGAGCAGTTCTTC.

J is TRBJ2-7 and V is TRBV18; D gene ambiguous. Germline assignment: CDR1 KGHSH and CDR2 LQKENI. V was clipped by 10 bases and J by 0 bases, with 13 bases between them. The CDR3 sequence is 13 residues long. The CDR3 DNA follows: TGTGCCACCGCCGGCCGATCCTCCTACGAGCAGTACTTC. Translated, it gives CATAGRSSYEQYF.

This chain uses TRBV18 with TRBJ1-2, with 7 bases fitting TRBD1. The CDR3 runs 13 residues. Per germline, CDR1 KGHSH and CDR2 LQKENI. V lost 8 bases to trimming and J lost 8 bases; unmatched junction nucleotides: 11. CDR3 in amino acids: CASPRTGGQGYTF. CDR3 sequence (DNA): TGTGCCAGCCCCCGGACTGGGGGACAGGGCTACACCTTC.

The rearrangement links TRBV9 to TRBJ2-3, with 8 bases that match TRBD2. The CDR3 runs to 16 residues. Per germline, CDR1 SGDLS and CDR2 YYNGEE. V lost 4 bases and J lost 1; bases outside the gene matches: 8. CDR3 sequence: CASSSTSDQGTDTQYF. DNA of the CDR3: TGTGCCAGCAGCTCGACTAGCGATCAGGGCACAGATACGCAGTATTTT.

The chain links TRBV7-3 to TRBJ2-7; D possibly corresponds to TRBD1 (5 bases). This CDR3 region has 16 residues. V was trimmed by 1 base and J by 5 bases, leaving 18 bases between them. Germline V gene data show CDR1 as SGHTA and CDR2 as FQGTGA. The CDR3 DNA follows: TGTGCCAGCAGCTTAAGCCCAGGGTTTGATCAGGACGAGCAGTACTTC. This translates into CASSLSPGFDQDEQYF.

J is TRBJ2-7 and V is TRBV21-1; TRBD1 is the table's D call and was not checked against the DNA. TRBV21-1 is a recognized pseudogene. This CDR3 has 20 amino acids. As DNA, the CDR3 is TGTGCCAGCAGCAAAGCGATGCACATAGCCGGGGACAGGGACATGGACGAGCAGTACTTC. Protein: CASSKAMHIAGDRDMDEQYF.

The CDR3 region is CATSDPTDGSNQPQHF. The CDR3 DNA reads as TGTGCCACCAGTGACCCTACAGACGGTTCCAATCAGCCCCAGCATTTT. This chain uses TRBV24-1 with TRBJ1-5; D unclear. Trimming stripped 4 bases from V and 3 bases from J, with 15 bases between. The germline CDR1 and CDR2 sequences are KGHDR and SFDVKD. There are 16 residues in the CDR3.

The CDR3 protein is CASSPVPTSKGYTF. CDR3 sequence (DNA): TGTGCCAGCAGCCCAGTACCCACCTCAAAAGGCTACACCTTC. The V gene is TRBV7-2, the J gene TRBJ1-2; D ambiguous. V was pared by 5 bases and J by 8 bases, with 18 bases between. Germline V gene lookup returns CDR1 SGHTA and CDR2 FQGNSA. The CDR3 covers 14 residues.

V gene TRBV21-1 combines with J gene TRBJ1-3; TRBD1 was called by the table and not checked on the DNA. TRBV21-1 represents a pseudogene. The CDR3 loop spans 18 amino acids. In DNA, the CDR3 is TGTGCCAGCAGCAAAAATATAGGGGCACAGGGGGCTGGAAACACCATATATTTT. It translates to CASSKNIGAQGAGNTIYF.

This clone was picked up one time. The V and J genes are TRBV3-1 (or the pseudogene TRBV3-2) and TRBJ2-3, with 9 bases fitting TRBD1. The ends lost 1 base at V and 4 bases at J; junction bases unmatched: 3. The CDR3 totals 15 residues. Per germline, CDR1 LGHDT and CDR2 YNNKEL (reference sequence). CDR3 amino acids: CASSQVTGGADTQYF. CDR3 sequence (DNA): TGTGCCAGCAGCCAAGTAACAGGGGGCGCAGATACGCAGTATTTT.

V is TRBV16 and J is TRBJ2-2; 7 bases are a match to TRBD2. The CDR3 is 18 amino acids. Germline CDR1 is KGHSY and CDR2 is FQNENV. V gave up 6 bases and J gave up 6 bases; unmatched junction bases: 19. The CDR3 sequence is CASSRLGGRGAEPGELFF. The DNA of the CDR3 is TGTGCCAGCAGTCGCCTGGGGGGGAGAGGGGCGGAACCCGGGGAGCTGTTTTTT.

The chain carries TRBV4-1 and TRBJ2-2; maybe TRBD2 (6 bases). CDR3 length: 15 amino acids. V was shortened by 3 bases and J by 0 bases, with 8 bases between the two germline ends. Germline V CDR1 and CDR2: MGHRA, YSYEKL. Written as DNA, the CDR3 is TGCGCCAGCAGCCAGGGGGGAGCGAACACCGGGGAGCTGTTTTTT. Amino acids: CASSQGGANTGELFF.

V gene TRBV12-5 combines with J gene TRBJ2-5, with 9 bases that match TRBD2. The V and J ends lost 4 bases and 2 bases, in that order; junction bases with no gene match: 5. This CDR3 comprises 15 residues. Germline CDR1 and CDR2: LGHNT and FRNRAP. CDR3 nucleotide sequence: TGTGCTAGTGGTTCTGCGGGAGGGAATCAAGAGACCCAGTACTTC. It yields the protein CASGSAGGNQETQYF.